This is a list of T cell receptor beta chains from one sample in a study of blood T cell repertoires in COVID-19. The table came from immunoSEQ multiplex PCR; TCRdb's copy has only in-frame clones and leaves some out. The repertoire holds around 180,000 clones, with roughly 86% as singletons. The material sequenced was PBMCs or T cells enriched from blood (not recorded which). Every receptor here comes from a woman aged 25 to 39 who had recovered from COVID-19. The CDR3 runs from the conserved cysteine through the conserved F or W. The D gene is left open where the match is weak. A row's size may be missing; if present it is once, few, many or a size class.

J | size | V | D | DNA | CDR3
TRBJ1-2 | . | TRBV6-1 | . | TGTGCCAGCAGTGAGGACCCGGGACGGACTAGTGGCTACACCTTC | CASSEDPGRTSGYTF
TRBJ1-1 | . | TRBV5-6 | TRBD1 | TGTGCCAGCAGCCGGACAGGATTCACTGAAGCTTTCTTT | CASSRTGFTEAFF
TRBJ2-1 | . | TRBV9 | TRBD2 | TGTGCCAGCAGCGTTGGTCCTAGCGGACACACGACCTACAATGAGCAGTTCTTC | CASSVGPSGHTTYNEQFF
TRBJ1-6 | . | TRBV4-1 | . | TGCGCCAGCAGCCTACAGGGTGGCGATTCACCCCTCCACTTT | CASSLQGGDSPLHF
TRBJ2-7 | few | TRBV29-1 | . | TGCAGCGTTATGGCCGGGGGTTCTGGTGGAGAGCAGTACTTC | CSVMAGGSGGEQYF
TRBJ1-1 | . | TRBV5-8 | . | TGTGCCAGCAGCTTGAGAGCCATGAACACTGAAGCTTTCTTT | CASSLRAMNTEAFF
TRBJ2-7 | . | TRBV27 | TRBD2 | TGTGCCAGCAGACGGATTGGGGGGGGGAGTGAGCAGTACTTC | CASRRIGGGSEQYF
TRBJ2-3 | . | TRBV6-5 | TRBD1 | TGTGCCAGCAGTTACATGGCAGGGGGCGGGGATACGCAGTATTTT | CASSYMAGGGDTQYF
TRBJ1-3 | once | TRBV4-1 | . | TGCGCCAGCAGCCAAGAAAGGCCAGGGGGAAACACCATATATTTT | CASSQERPGGNTIYF
TRBJ1-6 | . | TRBV3-1/TRBV3-2 | TRBD1 | TGTGCCAGCACTAAGACAGGGGCGGTAGTCAATTCACCCCTCCACTTT | CASTKTGAVVNSPLHF
TRBJ2-7 | . | TRBV10-3 | TRBD1 | TGTGCCACCGGGACAGGGGGGTCCTACGAGCAGTACTTC | CATGTGGSYEQYF
TRBJ1-4 | . | TRBV5-8 | . | TGTGCCAGCAGCTTCGGACAGCCAAATGAAAAACTGTTTTTT | CASSFGQPNEKLFF
TRBJ2-2 | once | TRBV5-1 | TRBD1 | TGCGCCAGCAGCTTGACAACAGGGGTCACCGGGGAGCTGTTTTTT | CASSLTTGVTGELFF
TRBJ1-4 | few | TRBV10-2 | . | TGCGCCAGCAGTAGCACCGAAATTAATGAAAAACTGTTTTTT | CASSSTEINEKLFF
TRBJ2-3 | . | TRBV4-2 | . | TGTGCCAGCAGCCAAGTCCGGGGCACAGATACGCAGTATTTT | CASSQVRGTDTQYF
TRBJ2-1 | . | TRBV28 | . | TGTGCCAGCAGTTCAGGTAGAGACAATGAGCAGTTCTTC | CASSSGRDNEQFF
TRBJ2-3 | . | TRBV28 | . | TGTGCCAGCAGTCAGGGGGGCAACAGTGATACGCAGTATTTT | CASSQGGNSDTQYF
TRBJ2-3 | . | TRBV7-2 | . | TGTGCCAGCAGCTCAGCAGATACGCAGTATTTT | CASSSADTQYF
TRBJ2-1 | . | TRBV19 | . | TGTGCCAGCAAACGGACCGGAGGGGATGAGCAGTTCTTC | CASKRTGGDEQFF
TRBJ1-5 | . | TRBV28 | . | TGTGCCAGCAGCCCACAGGGTAGCAATCAGCCCCAGCATTTT | CASSPQGSNQPQHF
TRBJ1-5 | . | TRBV18 | TRBD1 | TGTGCCAGCTCTCATAGGGACAGGGGTAACAATCAGCCCCAGCATTTT | CASSHRDRGNNQPQHF
TRBJ2-2 | . | TRBV7-3 | . | TGTGCCAGCAGCGAAGCCCCCGGGGAGCTGTTTTTT | CASSEAPGELFF
TRBJ2-7 | . | TRBV7-2 | TRBD2 | TGTGCCAGCAGCCATCGACCGGGACTAGCGAGCTACGAGCAGTACTTC | CASSHRPGLASYEQYF
TRBJ1-1 | . | TRBV5-1 | TRBD1 | TGCGCCAGCAGCTCCGGGACAGGGCCCATGAACACTGAAGCTTTCTTT | CASSSGTGPMNTEAFF
TRBJ2-1 | once | TRBV9 | TRBD1 | TGTGCCAGCAGCGTTATAGGACAGGGAGCAAATGAGCAGTTCTTC | CASSVIGQGANEQFF
TRBJ1-6 | . | TRBV27 | . | TGTGCCAGCAGTTTTCCAGGGATTTCACCCCTCCACTTT | CASSFPGISPLHF
TRBJ1-2 | . | TRBV24-1 | TRBD1 | TGTGCCACCAGTGACCCGTCGGACAGGGACGGAAACTATGGCTACACCTTC | CATSDPSDRDGNYGYTF
TRBJ1-3 | . | TRBV29-1 | . | TGCAGCGTTCTTCCTAGCTCTGGAAACACCATATATTTT | CSVLPSSGNTIYF
TRBJ1-2 | . | TRBV18 | . | TGTGCCAGCTCACGCGAACAGGCAGGGTTGTATGGCTACACCTTC | CASSREQAGLYGYTF
TRBJ1-2 | . | TRBV25-1 | . | TGTGCCAGCAGTGAATCCGACAGCGTCGGCTACACCTTC | CASSESDSVGYTF
TRBJ2-1 | . | TRBV11-2 | TRBD2 | TGTGCCAGCAGCTTAGATTTGGATAGCGGGAGAGGCTCCTACAATGAGCAGTTCTTC | CASSLDLDSGRGSYNEQFF
TRBJ2-7 | . | TRBV29-1 | TRBD1 | TGCAGCGTCAAACAGGGGGCGGGCGAGCAGTACTTC | CSVKQGAGEQYF
TRBJ2-3 | . | TRBV7-3 | . | TGTGCCAGCAGCTTATTCGCTAGAACTAGCACAGATACGCAGTATTTT | CASSLFARTSTDTQYF
TRBJ1-5 | . | TRBV7-2 | . | TGTGCCAGCAGCTTATTGTTTCAGGGAGGACAGCCCCAGCATTTT | CASSLLFQGGQPQHF
TRBJ2-1 | . | TRBV6-5 | TRBD1 | TGTGCCAGCAGACCCCTTTACAGGGGCAACAATGAGCAGTTCTTC | CASRPLYRGNNEQFF
TRBJ1-1 | . | TRBV6-4 | . | TGTGCCAGCAGTGGCCCTATTAAACGGGACACTGAAGCTTTCTTT | CASSGPIKRDTEAFF